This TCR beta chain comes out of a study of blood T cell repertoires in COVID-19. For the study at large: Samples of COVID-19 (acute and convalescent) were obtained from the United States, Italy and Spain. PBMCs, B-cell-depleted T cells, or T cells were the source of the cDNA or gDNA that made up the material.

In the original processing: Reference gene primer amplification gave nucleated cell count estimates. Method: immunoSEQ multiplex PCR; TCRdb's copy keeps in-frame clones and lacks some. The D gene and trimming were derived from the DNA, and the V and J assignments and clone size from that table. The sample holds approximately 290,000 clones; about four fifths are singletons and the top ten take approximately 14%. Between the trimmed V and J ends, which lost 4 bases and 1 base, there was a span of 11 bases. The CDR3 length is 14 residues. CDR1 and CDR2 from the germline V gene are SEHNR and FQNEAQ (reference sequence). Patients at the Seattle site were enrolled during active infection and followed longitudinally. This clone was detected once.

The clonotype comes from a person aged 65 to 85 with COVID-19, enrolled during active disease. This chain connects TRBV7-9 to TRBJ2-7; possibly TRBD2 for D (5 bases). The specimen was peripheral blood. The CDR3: CASSWSDLSYEQYF. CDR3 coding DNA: TGTGCCAGCAGCTGGTCGGACTTATCCTACGAGCAGTACTTC. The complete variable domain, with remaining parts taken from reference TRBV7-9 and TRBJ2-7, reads DTGVSQNPRHKITKRGQNVTFRCDPISEHNRLYWYRQTLGQGPEFLTYFQNEAQLEKSRLLSDRFSAERPKGSFSTLEIQRTEQGDSAMYLCASSWSDLSYEQYFGPGTRLTVT.